The text below deals with one T cell receptor beta chain. The antigen remains undetermined. The data belong to a study of blood T cells in healthy people across ages. Study-wide findings and caveats: Researchers said unsorted PBMCs prevented a conclusive naive versus antigen-experienced comparison.

Together with a sample-barcoded 5' primer, a J-beta primer mix was included in a second PCR lasting 7 to 11 cycles. All samples yielded 2.5 million or more CDR3-containing paired-end reads. MiXCR was run by TCRdb on the 5' RACE reads, yielding one entry per CDR3 protein. The sample includes about 930,000 distinct CDR3 sequences, roughly 28% of them seen just once. These data also featured in a second study, about T cells of mothers and their children. That paper states: Donors were three healthy Caucasian mothers and their six children. Each mother gave over 9.5 million TCR beta CDR3 reads; each child, about 2.9 million.

The sequence was obtained from a woman between 40 and 50 years old in good health. Sequenced input: blood.

This chain's CDR3 is CSASGQGMITEAFF. CDR3 bases: TGCAGTGCTAGCGGACAGGGGATGATCACTGAAGCTTTCTTT. The chain uses TRBV20-1 and TRBJ1-1; 9 bases line up with TRBD1. Germline V lookup: CDR1 DFQATT, CDR2 SNEGSKA (reference sequence). The CDR3 sequence is 14 residues long. The trim removed 3 bases at V and 4 bases at J, leaving 6 bases unmatched.